The text below deals with one TCR beta chain. Some clones are missing from TCRdb's copy, which holds only in-frame ones; the method was immunoSEQ multiplex PCR. Of about 490,000 clones in the sample, about 82% were seen once. This sample is part of a study of shared clonotypes between healthy human individuals. Study in general: Donor ages ranged 18 to 49 years: a couple of women, a few men.

Tens of millions of PBMCs supplied genomic DNA for unsorted samples. Sequencing was done on a sample of PBMCs. The source of this sequence is a woman between 40 and 50 years old in good health. Some clones in this sample may be carry-over from other donors' samples.

The CDR3 here is CASSLIVGEGYTF. For the CDR3, the DNA is TGTGCCAGCAGCTTAATCGTCGGGGAAGGCTACACCTTC. V is TRBV7-2 and J is TRBJ1-2; D unresolved. V was pared by 2 bases and J by 8 bases, with 12 bases between. The CDR3 loop spans 13 amino acids. Germline V lookup: CDR1 SGHTA, CDR2 FQGNSA.